The present TCR beta chain was sequenced within a study of T cells in Graves' hyperthyroidism and ophthalmopathy. There are a few counts of this clonotype. The CDR3 loop spans 13 amino acids. Germline V gene data show CDR1 as KGHDR and CDR2 as SFDVKD. V shed 4 bases and J shed 10 bases, with 13 bases lying between them. RNA transcripts provided the source from which TCR beta CDR3 regions were amplified. The study used the HTBI primer set for a first-round RT-PCR of the TCR CDR3. MiXCR, applied by TCRdb to the multiplex PCR reads, yields one record per CDR3 protein. Among a few hundred thousand distinct CDR3 sequences listed, around 14% were seen once. For Graves' hyperthyroidism to be stable, ophthalmopathy could not progress within 18 months.

The clonotype originates from a woman aged 30 to 39 with Graves' hyperthyroidism. The specimen was blood. The genes are TRBV24-1 and TRBJ1-5, with D unclear. Here the CDR3 reads CATSEQALFPQHF. The CDR3 nucleotides read TGTGCCACCAGTGAACAAGCCTTGTTTCCCCAGCATTTT.